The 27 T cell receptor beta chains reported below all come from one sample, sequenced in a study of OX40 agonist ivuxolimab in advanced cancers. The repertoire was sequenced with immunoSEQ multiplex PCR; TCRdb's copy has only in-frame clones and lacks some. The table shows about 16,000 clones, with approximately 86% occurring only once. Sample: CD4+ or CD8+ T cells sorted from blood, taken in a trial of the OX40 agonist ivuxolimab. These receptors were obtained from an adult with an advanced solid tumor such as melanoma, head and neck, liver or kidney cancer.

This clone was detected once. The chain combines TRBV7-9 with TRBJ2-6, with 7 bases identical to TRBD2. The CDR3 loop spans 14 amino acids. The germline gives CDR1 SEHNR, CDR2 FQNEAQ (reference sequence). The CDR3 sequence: CVGGSNAGANVLTF. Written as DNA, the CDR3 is TGTGTGGGAGGGTCCAATGCTGGGGCCAACGTCCTGACTTTC.

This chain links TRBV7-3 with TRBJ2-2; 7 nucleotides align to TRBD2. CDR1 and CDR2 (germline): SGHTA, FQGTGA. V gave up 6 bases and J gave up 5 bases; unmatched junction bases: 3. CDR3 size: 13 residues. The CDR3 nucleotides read TGTGCCAGCAGTCGACTAGCTACCGGGGAGCTGTTTTTT. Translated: CASSRLATGELFF.

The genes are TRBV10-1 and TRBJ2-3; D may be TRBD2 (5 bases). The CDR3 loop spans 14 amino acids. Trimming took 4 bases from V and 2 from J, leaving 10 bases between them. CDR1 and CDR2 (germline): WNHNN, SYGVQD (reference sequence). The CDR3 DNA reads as TGCGCCAGCAGTGTTGGAGGAGTCACAGATACGCAGTATTTT. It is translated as CASSVGGVTDTQYF.

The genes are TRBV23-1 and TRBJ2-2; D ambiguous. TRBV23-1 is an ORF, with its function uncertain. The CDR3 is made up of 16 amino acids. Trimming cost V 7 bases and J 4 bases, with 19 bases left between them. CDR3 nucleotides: TGCGCCAGCACCTCCTCCGCCACCGTGCCCACCGGGGAGCTGTTTTTT. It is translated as CASTSSATVPTGELFF.

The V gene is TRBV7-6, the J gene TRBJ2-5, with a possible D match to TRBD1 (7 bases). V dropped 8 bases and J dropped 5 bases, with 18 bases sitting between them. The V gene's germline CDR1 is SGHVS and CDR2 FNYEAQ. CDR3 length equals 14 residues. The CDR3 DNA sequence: TGTGCCAGCCAGAAAGCGGAGGGGGCTGAGACCCAGTACTTC. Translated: CASQKAEGAETQYF.

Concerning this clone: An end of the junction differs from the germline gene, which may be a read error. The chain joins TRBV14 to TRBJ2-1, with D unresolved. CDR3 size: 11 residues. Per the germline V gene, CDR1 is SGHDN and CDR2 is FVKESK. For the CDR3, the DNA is TGTGCCAGCAGCCAAGAACTGCGACATATCTTC. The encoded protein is CASSQELRHIF.

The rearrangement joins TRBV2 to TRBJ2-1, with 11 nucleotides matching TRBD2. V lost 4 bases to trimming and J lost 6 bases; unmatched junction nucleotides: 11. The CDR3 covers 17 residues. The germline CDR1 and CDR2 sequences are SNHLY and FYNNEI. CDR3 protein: CASSASLAGGWVNEQFF. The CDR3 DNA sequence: TGTGCCAGCAGTGCCTCTCTAGCGGGAGGTTGGGTCAATGAGCAGTTCTTC.

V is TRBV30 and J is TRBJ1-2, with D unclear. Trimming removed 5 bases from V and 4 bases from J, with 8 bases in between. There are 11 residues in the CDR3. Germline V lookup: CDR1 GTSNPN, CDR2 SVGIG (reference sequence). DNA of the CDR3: TGTGCCTGGTGGGTCTTCTATGGCTACACCTTC. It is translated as CAWWVFYGYTF. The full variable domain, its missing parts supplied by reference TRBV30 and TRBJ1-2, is SQTIHQWPATLVQPVGSPLSLECTVEGTSNPNLYWYRQAAGRGLQLLFYSVGIGQISSEVPQNLSASRPQDRQFILSSKKLLLSDSGFYLCAWWVFYGYTFGSGTRLTVV.

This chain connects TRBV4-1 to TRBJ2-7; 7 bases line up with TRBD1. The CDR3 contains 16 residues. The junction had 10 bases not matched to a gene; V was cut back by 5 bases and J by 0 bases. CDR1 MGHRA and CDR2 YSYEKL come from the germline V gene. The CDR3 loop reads CASSFPTGSRSYEQYF. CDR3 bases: TGCGCCAGCAGCTTCCCGACAGGGTCCCGCTCCTACGAGCAGTACTTC.

CDR3 coding DNA: TGTGCCTGGAGTGTATACACTGAAGCTTTCTTT. This translates into CAWSVYTEAFF. The rearrangement uses TRBV30 and TRBJ1-1; D not certain. The CDR3 totals 11 residues. CDR1 and CDR2 from the germline V gene are GTSNPN and SVGIG (reference sequence). Trimming took 0 bases from V and 3 from J, leaving 2 bases between them.

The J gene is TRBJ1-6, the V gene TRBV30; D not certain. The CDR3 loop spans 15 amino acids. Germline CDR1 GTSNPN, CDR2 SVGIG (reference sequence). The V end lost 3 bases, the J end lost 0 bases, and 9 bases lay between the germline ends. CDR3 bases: TGTGCCTGGAGCGCCTGGAGCTCCTATAATTCACCCCTCCACTTT. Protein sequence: CAWSAWSSYNSPLHF. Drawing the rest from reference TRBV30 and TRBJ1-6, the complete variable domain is SQTIHQWPATLVQPVGSPLSLECTVEGTSNPNLYWYRQAAGRGLQLLFYSVGIGQISSEVPQNLSASRPQDRQFILSSKKLLLSDSGFYLCAWSAWSSYNSPLHFGNGTRLTVT.

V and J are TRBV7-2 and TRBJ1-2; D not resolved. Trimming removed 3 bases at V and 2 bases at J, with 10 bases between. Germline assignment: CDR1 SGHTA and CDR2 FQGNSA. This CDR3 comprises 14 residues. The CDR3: CASSFGRGNYGYTF. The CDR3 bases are TGTGCCAGCAGCTTTGGCAGAGGGAACTATGGCTACACCTTC.

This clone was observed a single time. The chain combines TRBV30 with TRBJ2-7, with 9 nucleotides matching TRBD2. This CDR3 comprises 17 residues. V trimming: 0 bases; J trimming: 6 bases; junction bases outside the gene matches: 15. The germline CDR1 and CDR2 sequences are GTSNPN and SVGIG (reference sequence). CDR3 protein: CAWSVQLAGPAGVEQYF. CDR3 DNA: TGTGCCTGGAGTGTTCAGCTAGCGGGACCGGCGGGAGTCGAGCAGTACTTC.

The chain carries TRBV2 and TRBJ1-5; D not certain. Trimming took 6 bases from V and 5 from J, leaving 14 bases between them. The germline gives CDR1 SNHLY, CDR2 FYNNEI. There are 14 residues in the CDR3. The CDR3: CASRTGRRDQPQHF. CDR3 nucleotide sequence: TGTGCCAGCAGAACCGGTAGGAGGGATCAGCCCCAGCATTTT.

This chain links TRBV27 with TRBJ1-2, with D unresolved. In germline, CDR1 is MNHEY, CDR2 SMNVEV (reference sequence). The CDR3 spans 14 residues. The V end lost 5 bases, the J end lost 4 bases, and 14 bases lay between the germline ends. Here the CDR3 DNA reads TGTGCCAGCAGTAAGGCGGGCGGGAGCTATGGCTACACCTTC. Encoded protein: CASSKAGGSYGYTF.

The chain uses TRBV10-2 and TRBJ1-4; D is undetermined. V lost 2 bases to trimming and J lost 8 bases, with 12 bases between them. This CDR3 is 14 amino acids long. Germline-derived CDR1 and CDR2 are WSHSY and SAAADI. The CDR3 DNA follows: TGCGCCAGCAGTGAGGGGATCCCGGGGGAAAAACTGTTTTTT. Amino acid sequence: CASSEGIPGEKLFF.

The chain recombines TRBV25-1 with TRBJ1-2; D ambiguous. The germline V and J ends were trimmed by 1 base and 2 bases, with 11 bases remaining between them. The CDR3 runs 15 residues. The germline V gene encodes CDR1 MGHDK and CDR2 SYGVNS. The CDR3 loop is CASSEWSGKNYGYTF. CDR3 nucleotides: TGTGCCAGCAGTGAATGGTCCGGAAAAAACTATGGCTACACCTTC.

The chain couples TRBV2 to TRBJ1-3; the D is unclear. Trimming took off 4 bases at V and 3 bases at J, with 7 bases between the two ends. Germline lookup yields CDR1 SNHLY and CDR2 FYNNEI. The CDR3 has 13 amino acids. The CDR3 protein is CASSGTVGNTIYF. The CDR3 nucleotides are TGTGCCAGCAGTGGGACCGTTGGAAACACCATATATTTT.

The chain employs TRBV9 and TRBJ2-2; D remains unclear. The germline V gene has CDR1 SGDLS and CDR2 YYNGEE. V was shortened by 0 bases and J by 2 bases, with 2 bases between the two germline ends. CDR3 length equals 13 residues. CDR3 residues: CASSVGNTGELFF. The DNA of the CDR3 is TGTGCCAGCAGCGTAGGTAACACCGGGGAGCTGTTTTTT.

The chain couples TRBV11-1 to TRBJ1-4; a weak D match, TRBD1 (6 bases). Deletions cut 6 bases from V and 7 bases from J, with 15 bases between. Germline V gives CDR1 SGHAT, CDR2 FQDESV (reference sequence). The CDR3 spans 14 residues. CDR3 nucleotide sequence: TGTGCCAGCAGACGCACAGGGTGGCGTGAAAAACTGTTTTTT. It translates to CASRRTGWREKLFF.

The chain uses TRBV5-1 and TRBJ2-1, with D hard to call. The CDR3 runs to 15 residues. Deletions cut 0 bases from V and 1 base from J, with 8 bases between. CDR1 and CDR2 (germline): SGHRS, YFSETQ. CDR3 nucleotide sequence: TGCGCCAGCAGCTTGGTGGCCGGTTCCTACAATGAGCAGTTCTTC. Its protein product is CASSLVAGSYNEQFF. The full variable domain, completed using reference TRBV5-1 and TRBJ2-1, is KAGVTQTPRYLIKTRGQQVTLSCSPISGHRSVSWYQQTPGQGLQFLFEYFSETQRNKGNFPGRFSGRQFSNSRSEMNVSTLELGDSALYLCASSLVAGSYNEQFFGPGTRLTVL.

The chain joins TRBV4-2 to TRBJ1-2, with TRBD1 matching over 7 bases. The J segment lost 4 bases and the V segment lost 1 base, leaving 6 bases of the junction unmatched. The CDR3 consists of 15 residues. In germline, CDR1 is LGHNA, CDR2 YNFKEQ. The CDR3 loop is CASSQGTGAAYGYTF. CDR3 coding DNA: TGTGCCAGCAGCCAAGGCACAGGGGCCGCCTATGGCTACACCTTC.

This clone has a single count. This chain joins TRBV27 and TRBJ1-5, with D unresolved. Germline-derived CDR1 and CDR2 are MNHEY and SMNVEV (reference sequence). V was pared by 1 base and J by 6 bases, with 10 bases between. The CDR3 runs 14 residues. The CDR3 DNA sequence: TGTGCCAGCAGTTTATGGCCGGGAGGTCAGCCCCAGCATTTT. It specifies CASSLWPGGQPQHF.

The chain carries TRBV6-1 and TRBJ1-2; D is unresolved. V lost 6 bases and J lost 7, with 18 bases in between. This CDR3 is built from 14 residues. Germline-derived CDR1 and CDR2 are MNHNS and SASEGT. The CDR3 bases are TGTGCCAGCAGATTAGATACAGTGAAGATTGGCTACACCTTC. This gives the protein CASRLDTVKIGYTF.

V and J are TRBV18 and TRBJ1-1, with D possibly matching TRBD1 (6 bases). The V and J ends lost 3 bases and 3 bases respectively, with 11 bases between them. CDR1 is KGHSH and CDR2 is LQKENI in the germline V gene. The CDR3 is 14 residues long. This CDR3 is CASSPGGQDTEAFF. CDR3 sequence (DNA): TGTGCCAGCTCACCCGGGGGCCAGGACACTGAAGCTTTCTTT.

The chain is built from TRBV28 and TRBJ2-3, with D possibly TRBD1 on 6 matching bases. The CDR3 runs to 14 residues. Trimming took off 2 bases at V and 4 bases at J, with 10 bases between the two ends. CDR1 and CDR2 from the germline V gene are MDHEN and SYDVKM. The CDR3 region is CASSLNPGADTQYF. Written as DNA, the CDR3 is TGTGCCAGCAGTTTAAATCCAGGGGCAGATACGCAGTATTTT. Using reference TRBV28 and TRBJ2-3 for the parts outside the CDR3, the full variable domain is DVKVTQSSRYLVKRTGEKVFLECVQDMDHENMFWYRQDPGLGLRLIYFSYDVKMKEKGDIPEGYSVSREKKERFSLILESASTNQTSMYLCASSLNPGADTQYFGPGTRLTVL.

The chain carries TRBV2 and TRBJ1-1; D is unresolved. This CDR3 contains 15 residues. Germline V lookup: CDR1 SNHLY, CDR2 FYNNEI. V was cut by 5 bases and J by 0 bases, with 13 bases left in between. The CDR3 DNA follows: TGTGCCAGCAGTTCCCAAGGCGGTTTGAACACTGAAGCTTTCTTT. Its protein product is CASSSQGGLNTEAFF.